Sequencing of this T cell receptor (beta chain) was carried out in a study of cytomegalovirus exposure and HLA in healthy donors. Study context: Approximately 180 million T cells yielded 100 million or so unique TCR beta sequences, as an earlier analysis found. Study-wide results and caveats: CMV serostatus stood as the only immune exposure information on hand. For TCR beta chains, V- and J-gene trimming was later linked to a missense DCLRE1C variant.

Use of 60 Vbeta and 13 Jbeta primers characterized the PCR. Some clones are missing from TCRdb's copy, which holds only in-frame ones; the method was immunoSEQ multiplex PCR. The table lists over 150,000 clones, approximately 72% of them singletons. Per germline, CDR1 SGDLS and CDR2 YYNGEE. V lost 3 bases, J lost 5 bases, and 10 bases stayed unmatched. This CDR3 has 16 residues. About this clone: Its cognate antigen is unknown.

Donors were ostensibly healthy at sampling, although undocumented immune exposures were probable. The sequence was obtained from a young man in good health and CMV-seronegative. This sequence joins TRBV9 and TRBJ2-3; 9 bases match TRBD1. Material for sequencing was PBMCs. CDR3: CASSARGDRAGDTQYF. The CDR3 DNA reads as TGTGCCAGCAGCGCTCGAGGGGACAGGGCAGGAGATACGCAGTATTTT.